Here is one T cell receptor (beta chain) with its context. This record comes from a study of STAT5B mutations in CD4+ large granular lymphocyte leukemia. The assay was immunoSEQ multiplex PCR, and TCRdb's table has in-frame clones only and misses some. The sample records roughly 48,000 clones, less than 85% being singletons. This CDR3 is built from 15 residues. V lost 3 bases, J lost 5 bases, and 7 bases stayed unmatched. CDR1 is SGHDT and CDR2 is YYEEEE in the germline V gene. The chain uses TRBV5-6 and TRBJ2-7; 11 positions agree with TRBD2. The sequenced sample was CD4+ T cells from blood buffy coats. This TCR came from a human donor in good health. Written as DNA, the CDR3 is TGTGCCAGCAGCTGGGATAGCGGGGGGGCTCACGAGCAGTACTTC. Translation gives CASSWDSGGAHEQYF.